This T cell receptor (beta chain) appears in the sequencing data of a study of CD8+CD57+ T cells in acquired aplastic anemia. As for the study in general: Across the sorted CD4+ and CD8+ cells, DNA amounts averaged roughly 3.5 ug. CD4+ cells from healthy donors averaged around 10 million reads. Study-level findings and limits: Under 35 was the count of CD8+ CDR3 sequences that patients shared with controls. Significant differences in CD8+ Simpson's diversity were not observed between patients and controls.

Germline V gives CDR1 SNHLY, CDR2 FYNNEI. V was trimmed by 6 bases and J by 6 bases, leaving 12 bases between them. The CDR3 loop spans 14 amino acids. Template material for TCR beta VDJ and CDR3 profiling consisted of genomic DNA. In TCRdb, the reads were re-called with MiXCR into one record per CDR3 protein. The sample includes 55,000 to 80,000 distinct CDR3 sequences, roughly half of them seen just once. Points on this clonotype: Its cognate antigen is unknown.

The receptor was isolated from a human donor in good health, serving as a control. The specimen sequenced was sorted CD4+, CD8+, or CD8+CD57+ T cells (not recorded which) from PBMCs. V and J are TRBV2 and TRBJ1-6, with D possibly TRBD1 on 5 matching bases. The CDR3 coding sequence is TGTGCCAGCAGGCCATGGGACGGTAATTCACCCCTCCACTTT. Translated, it gives CASRPWDGNSPLHF.